This is a list of T cell receptor beta chains from one sample in a study of OX40 agonist ivuxolimab in advanced cancers. Profiling relied on immunoSEQ multiplex PCR, and the TCRdb table lists in-frame clones only, not all of them. The table has over 45,000 clones, roughly 84% seen once. The sequences come from CD4+ or CD8+ T cells sorted from blood, collected in a trial of the OX40 agonist ivuxolimab. Source of these receptors: an adult with an advanced solid tumor such as melanoma, head and neck, liver or kidney cancer. The CDR3 runs from the conserved cysteine through the conserved F or W. The D gene is left open where the match is weak. Clone size is not always given. Where it is, it says once, few, many or a class for expanded clones.

abundance: -; j_gene: TRBJ2-1; v_gene: TRBV6-1; d_gene: -; CDR3nt: TGTGCCAGCAGTGAAGAGGGCAGTTCCTACAATGAGCAGTTCTTC; CDR3aa: CASSEEGSSYNEQFF
abundance: -; j_gene: TRBJ1-2; v_gene: TRBV19; d_gene: -; CDR3nt: TGTGCCAGTAGTATGCAGTTGGATGGCTACACCTTC; CDR3aa: CASSMQLDGYTF
abundance: -; j_gene: TRBJ1-1; v_gene: TRBV5-1; d_gene: -; CDR3nt: TGCGCCAGCAGCTGGGAGGTGCTTGGAGAAAACACTGAAGCTTTCTTT; CDR3aa: CASSWEVLGENTEAFF
abundance: -; j_gene: TRBJ2-7; v_gene: TRBV19; d_gene: -; CDR3nt: TGTGCCAGTAGTATAGCTTCAAGGAGCTCCTACGAGCAGTACTTC; CDR3aa: CASSIASRSSYEQYF
abundance: -; j_gene: TRBJ2-7; v_gene: TRBV30; d_gene: TRBD2; CDR3nt: TGTGCCTGGACGGCTAGCGGCTACGAGCAGTACTTC; CDR3aa: CAWTASGYEQYF
abundance: -; j_gene: TRBJ1-1; v_gene: TRBV6-5; d_gene: -; CDR3nt: TGTGCCAGCAGCCGAGAGGGGGTTGGGAGCACTGAAGCTTTCTTT; CDR3aa: CASSREGVGSTEAFF
abundance: once; j_gene: TRBJ2-5; v_gene: TRBV6-1; d_gene: TRBD2; CDR3nt: TGTGCCAGCACCCCATGGCCGGGGGGGGAAGAGACCCAGTACTTC; CDR3aa: CASTPWPGGEETQYF
abundance: -; j_gene: TRBJ2-1; v_gene: TRBV11-1; d_gene: -; CDR3nt: TGTGCCAGCAGCTTAAATGTAATTCCGTTCTTC; CDR3aa: CASSLNVIPFF
abundance: -; j_gene: TRBJ1-4; v_gene: TRBV7-6; d_gene: TRBD1; CDR3nt: TGTGCCAGCAGCGCCGGGACAGCGGCTGTAAAACTGTTTTTT; CDR3aa: CASSAGTAAVKLFF
abundance: -; j_gene: TRBJ2-2; v_gene: TRBV2; d_gene: TRBD1; CDR3nt: TGTGCCAGCAGTACCCAGGGGGTTGCGAACACCGGGGAGCTGTTTTTT; CDR3aa: CASSTQGVANTGELFF
abundance: -; j_gene: TRBJ1-2; v_gene: TRBV9; d_gene: -; CDR3nt: TGTGCCAGCAGCGCCGGACAGATCTATGGCTACACCTTC; CDR3aa: CASSAGQIYGYTF
abundance: few; j_gene: TRBJ2-7; v_gene: TRBV27; d_gene: -; CDR3nt: TGTGCCAGCAGTTTACAGGGTGGGTACGAGCAGTACTTC; CDR3aa: CASSLQGGYEQYF
abundance: -; j_gene: TRBJ1-6; v_gene: TRBV4-2; d_gene: -; CDR3nt: TGTGCCAGCAGCCAAGAAGGGATCCAGGGAGGGAATTCACCCCTCCACTTT; CDR3aa: CASSQEGIQGGNSPLHF
abundance: -; j_gene: TRBJ1-6; v_gene: TRBV2; d_gene: -; CDR3nt: TGTGCCAGCAGACAGTTGCTAGGGATTTTACCCCTCCACTTT; CDR3aa: CASRQLLGILPLHF
abundance: -; j_gene: TRBJ2-3; v_gene: TRBV14; d_gene: -; CDR3nt: TGTGCCAGCAGCCAAGGTCGTTTCAGCACAGATACGCAGTATTTT; CDR3aa: CASSQGRFSTDTQYF
abundance: -; j_gene: TRBJ1-2; v_gene: TRBV5-4; d_gene: -; CDR3nt: TGTGCCAGCACCTTGATGGGGTCGCGCGATGGCTACACCTTC; CDR3aa: CASTLMGSRDGYTF
abundance: -; j_gene: TRBJ2-7; v_gene: TRBV4-3; d_gene: -; CDR3nt: TGCGCCAGCAGCCCAACTTTAGGACAGTCGGGCGAGCAGTACTTC; CDR3aa: CASSPTLGQSGEQYF
abundance: -; j_gene: TRBJ1-3; v_gene: TRBV7-8; d_gene: -; CDR3nt: TGTGCCAGCAGCCCCTGGGGCAACTCTGGAAACACCATATATTTT; CDR3aa: CASSPWGNSGNTIYF
abundance: -; j_gene: TRBJ1-2; v_gene: TRBV7-2; d_gene: -; CDR3nt: TGTGCCAGCAGCTTAGGTTGGACACCTAACTATGGCTACACCTTC; CDR3aa: CASSLGWTPNYGYTF
abundance: -; j_gene: TRBJ2-1; v_gene: TRBV5-1; d_gene: -; CDR3nt: TGCGCCAGCAGTCTAAATGAGTTAAGCTCCTACAATGAGCAGTTCTTC; CDR3aa: CASSLNELSSYNEQFF
abundance: -; j_gene: TRBJ2-7; v_gene: TRBV27; d_gene: -; CDR3nt: TGTGCCAGCAGTTCGGACCGACAACCCTACGAGCAGTACTTC; CDR3aa: CASSSDRQPYEQYF
abundance: once; j_gene: TRBJ1-2; v_gene: TRBV5-5; d_gene: TRBD1; CDR3nt: TGTGCCAGCAGGGGAATCAAGGGGGCGGAGAGCTACACCTTC; CDR3aa: CASRGIKGAESYTF
abundance: -; j_gene: TRBJ2-3; v_gene: TRBV27; d_gene: -; CDR3nt: TGTGCCAGCAGTTTAGGGTACACAGATACGCAGTATTTT; CDR3aa: CASSLGYTDTQYF
abundance: -; j_gene: TRBJ1-5; v_gene: TRBV28; d_gene: -; CDR3nt: TGTGCCAGCAGCGGCATGGACAACTTTATCAATCAGCCCCAGCATTTT; CDR3aa: CASSGMDNFINQPQHF
abundance: few; j_gene: TRBJ2-7; v_gene: TRBV7-8; d_gene: TRBD1; CDR3nt: TGTGCCAGCAGCTTAGGACAGGGGTACTCCTACGAGCAGTACTTC; CDR3aa: CASSLGQGYSYEQYF
abundance: once; j_gene: TRBJ2-5; v_gene: TRBV7-7; d_gene: -; CDR3nt: TGTGCCAGCAGCCCACGTACTAGTGGGCCAGAGACCCAGTACTTC; CDR3aa: CASSPRTSGPETQYF
abundance: -; j_gene: TRBJ2-1; v_gene: TRBV10-3; d_gene: -; CDR3nt: TGTGCCATCAGTGGGGCAGCTAACAATGAGCAGTTCTTC; CDR3aa: CAISGAANNEQFF